This TCR beta chain emerged from a study of shared clonotypes between healthy human individuals. In the study overall: Researchers drew samples from two women and a few men aged 18 to 49.

TCRdb's table, derived via immunoSEQ multiplex PCR, lists solely in-frame clones and lacks some. The sample lists a few million clones, around nine tenths occurring once. Study-wide results and caveats: It was observed that approximately 5% of naive CD4 clonotypes were shared across a handful of donors. Against clonotypes common to all four donors, non-shared ones had lower generation probabilities.

To note about this clone: Its specificity is not known.

Only Caucasian adults living in Nashville, Tennessee served as donors. CDR3 length: 15 residues. The V segment lost 0 bases and the J segment 5 bases; nucleotides outside the gene matches: 5. CDR1 is SGDLS, CDR2 YYNGEE, per germline. Sequenced: naive CD4+ T cells sorted from blood. Specified subset: CD45RA+ positively selected. The chain is built from TRBV9 and TRBJ2-5; TRBD1 aligns across 9 bases. The source of this sequence is a man aged 18-30 years in good health. CDR3 in amino acids: CASSVAQGASETQYF. CDR3 DNA: TGTGCCAGCAGCGTAGCACAGGGGGCGAGCGAGACCCAGTACTTC.